The clone carrying this T cell receptor (beta chain) was recorded many times. Its antigen remains unknown. This CDR3 is built from 15 residues. Per germline, CDR1 SGHVS and CDR2 FNYEAQ. V was clipped by 1 base and J by 10 bases, with 19 bases between them. MiXCR, run by TCRdb on the reads, gives a single entry per CDR3 protein. Among around 120,000 distinct CDR3 sequences listed, roughly 9% were seen once. The record originates from a study of T cell repertoires in cytomegalovirus infection. Study summary: Both a matching HLA type and CMV infection were indicated by public TCR beta signatures. Notes on the study in general: The ex vivo response showed dominance by HLA-C-restricted CMV-specific TCR beta clonotypes.

Sequenced: PBMCs. The sequence derives from a human donor in good health (CMV status not recorded). Some clones in this sample may be carry-over from other donors' samples. The chain combines TRBV7-6 with TRBJ1-1; D might be TRBD1 (6 bases). The CDR3 nucleotides are TGTGCCAGCAGCTTAGAAGGGGGACACTCGGTCACAGCTTTCTTT. Amino acid sequence: CASSLEGGHSVTAFF.